The rows below give T cell receptor beta chains drawn from one sample of a study of T cells in Graves' hyperthyroidism and ophthalmopathy. TCRdb itself ran the multiplex PCR reads through MiXCR, one entry per CDR3 protein. Here the sample spans hundreds of thousands of distinct CDR3 sequences, 38% being singletons. Sequencing was performed on blood. These receptors were obtained from a man aged 18 to 29 with Graves' hyperthyroidism. The CDR3 runs from the conserved cysteine through the conserved F or W. D genes are given only for firm matches. Size is stated for part of the rows, as once, few or many counts, or as a class when the clone is expanded.

TRBJ1-5 | . | TRBV10-3 | TRBD1 | TGTGCCATCAGTGGGACAGGGTCGCTGCAGCCCCAGCATTTT | CAISGTGSLQPQHF
TRBJ1-2 | few | TRBV13 | . | TGTGCCAGCAGCTTACCTCTCGTGACGGAAGACTCCTATGGCTACACCTTC | CASSLPLVTEDSYGYTF
TRBJ1-1 | many | TRBV10-3 | . | TGTGCCATCAGTTCAAACACTGAAGCTTTCTTT | CAISSNTEAFF
TRBJ2-5 | . | TRBV7-8 | TRBD1 | TGTGCCAGCAGTTTATGGGGGACAGGGGGATTCGAGACCCAGTACTTC | CASSLWGTGGFETQYF
TRBJ1-2 | . | TRBV19 | . | TGTGCCAGTAGTATTCGGGGTAATGATGGCTACACCTTC | CASSIRGNDGYTF
TRBJ1-1 | many | TRBV9 | . | TGTGCCAGCAGCGTAGGTCTGGGGGACACTGAAGCTTTCTTT | CASSVGLGDTEAFF
TRBJ2-5 | . | TRBV6-5 | . | TGTGCCAGCAGTGAAGGTCTTAGCGGACAAGAGACCCAGTACTTC | CASSEGLSGQETQYF
TRBJ2-7 | . | TRBV4-1 | . | TGCGCCAGCAGCCGAACCGAGGGGGGGAGCCCCTACGAGCAGTACTTC | CASSRTEGGSPYEQYF
TRBJ1-1 | . | TRBV29-1 | TRBD1 | TGCAGCGTTGAAGATGGGGACAGTGAATTAGAAGCTTTCTTT | CSVEDGDSELEAFF
TRBJ1-4 | . | TRBV14 | . | TGTGCCAGCAGCCAAGTGAACACTGAAAAACTGTTTTTT | CASSQVNTEKLFF
TRBJ2-5 | . | TRBV2 | . | TGTGCCAGCAGTTACTCCCGACACGGAGAGACCCAGTACTTC | CASSYSRHGETQYF
TRBJ1-4 | few | TRBV9 | TRBD1 | TGTGCCAGCAGCCGACAGGGACAAGAAAAACTGTTTTTT | CASSRQGQEKLFF